Included here is one T cell receptor beta chain sequence, with context. It lacks a known antigen. No much larger clonotype is one base removed from it; base qualities were not supplied. The data originate from a study of shared clonotypes between healthy human individuals (dated by TCRdb to 2019 to 2021). For context, the study as a whole: The cohort included three men and a couple of women between 18 and 49 years of age. Per donor, three plates each were used for CD4 naive and CD4 memory, two for CD8 naive, and one for CD8 memory. Blood TCR repertoires of about 5 healthy adults were deeply sequenced to estimate repertoire size and the extent of clonotype sharing between individuals. Different laboratories and diverse techniques were used to prepare libraries and sequence TCR repertoires, to increase sequencing depth and limit assay-specific biases. Each donor's leukapheresis produced roughly between roughly 0.85 and 9 billion PBMCs.

Using the deep immunoSEQ assay, multiplex PCR amplified TCR CDR3 regions from genomic DNA. For each cell subset, the extracted genomic DNA was distributed evenly across all wells of several immunoSEQ 96-well plates, and each plate served as one replicate. For sorted subsets, around 0.2 ug genomic DNA, equal to tens of thousands of T cell genomes, was loaded into each replicate PCR. The purified libraries were quantified using a Qubit 3.0 fluorometer, sized with a Bioanalyzer 2100, and then quantified again using the KAPA Library Quantification kit. A separate single-read 150-cycle Illumina NextSeq 550 flow cell was used to sequence each immunoSEQ 96-well plate. The original methods were these. Because the immunoSEQ output held only junctional sequences and lacked quality scores, the filtering could not match the filtering applied to full-length reads. Sequences were annotated with PyIR, a Python wrapper for IgBLAST v1.9, using IMGT germline references to assign V/J genes and CDR3. Reads were filtered out if the reads had weak V/J assignments (E-value above 1e-6), no CDR3, stop codons, out-of-frame junctions, or ambiguous translated residues. V3J clonotypes were defined by identical inferred V gene, J gene, and CDR3 amino acid sequence. Percentage overlap between repertoires was computed as shared unique clonotypes divided by the size of the smaller repertoire. Repertoire richness was assessed with RTK rarefaction, the Chao1 estimator, and Recon v2.1 estimates of unobserved clonotypes. Generation probabilities were computed with OLGA for all TCRbeta clonotypes obtained by the gDNA method from four donors. What TCRdb holds here is the immuneACCESS table cut down to in-frame rearrangements. Part of the clones is not present; checked against another copy, under half of the missing clones reflect an unresolved V gene, and the others are unexplained. Clone size and the V and J calls come from that table; the DNA yielded D and trimming. This sample is represented by over 2 million clones; just under 95% of them were singletons. The ten largest clones represent around 0.4% of the sample.

Paper-wide results and their limitations: Sampling was restricted to blood, and TCR repertoires in tissues likely differ from the TCR repertoires found in blood. Naive subsets generally had larger estimated clonotype richness than memory subsets did. Around 5% of naive CD4, 3.5% of naive CD8, approximately 2.2% of memory CD4, and less than 0.45% of memory CD8 clonotypes were shared across several donors. Clonotypes shared by all four sorted-subset donors showed higher generation probabilities than non-shared clonotypes. Even with the large sequencing depth, rarefaction of the sorted-subset datasets indicated that sequencing was incomplete. Pairwise subsampling led to the expectation that sequencing depth would affect the degree of clonotype sharing among donors. Because the study included a small number of donors, the genetic and exposure-history diversity represented was limited.

Spanning cysteine to phenylalanine, the CDR3 consists of 13 amino acids. This entry keeps only the CDR3 DNA: 39 bases, framed from base 1. From a lookup of the germline V gene (reference sequence), CDR1 and CDR2 are MNHNY and SVGAGI. Unmatched junction bases come to 6, with V trimmed by 7 bases and J by 6 bases. Healthy HIV-negative adults with no recently reported acute infections or vaccinations were included as donors. Only Caucasian adults living in Nashville, Tennessee, USA were represented among the donors. CD4+ T cells were enriched by magnetic negative selection, after which naive cells were positively selected on CD45RA and the negative fraction was taken as the memory subset. Blood was obtained by leukapheresis, after which PBMCs were separated by Ficoll-Histopaque density gradient centrifugation and cryopreserved in liquid nitrogen vapor phase. Analytical flow cytometry was used to check the purity and quantity of each magnetically sorted T cell population. Genomic DNA was isolated from each sorted fraction and quantified by UV absorbance on a Nanodrop 2000c.

The chain joins TRBV6-6 to TRBJ2-1, with 7 bases in between that match TRBD1. Sequencing was performed on naive CD4+ T cells from PBMCs. Per the publication, the cell subset or site label means: CD45RA+ positively selected. This sequence originates from a man aged 18 to 29 in good health. Some clones in this sample may be carry-over from other donors' samples. This receptor carries the CDR3 CASTLGTVNEQFF. The DNA sequence is TGTGCCAGCACCCTGGGGACAGTCAATGAGCAGTTCTTC.